The rows below give T cell receptor beta chains drawn from one sample of a study of T-cell reconstitution after alpha-beta-depleted transplantation in children. In TCRdb, the PCR reads were re-called with MiXCR into one record per CDR3 protein. Counted here are under 350,000 distinct CDR3 sequences, 9.9% occurring once; the ten biggest clones make up around 9.1%. The sequences come from PBMCs from the stem cell graft donor, collected from the stem cell graft. The receptors originated from a human donor who donated a stem cell graft to a child with SCID. Each CDR3 is given with its conserved first and last residue. Each record gives: J gene, clone size, V gene, D gene, CDR3 protein, CDR3 DNA. A D gene is named only where the DNA matches it firmly. Where a row states a size, it is once, few, many or the class of an expanded clone; other rows omit it.

j_call: TRBJ2-7
clone_size: few
v_call: TRBV7-9
d_call: -
cdr3_aa: CASSYSRTADEQYF
cdr3_nt: TGTGCCAGCAGCTATTCCCGGACAGCAGACGAGCAGTACTTC

j_call: TRBJ2-1
clone_size: -
v_call: TRBV6-5
d_call: -
cdr3_aa: CASSYSVLYNEQFF
cdr3_nt: TGTGCCAGCAGTTACTCGGTTCTATACAATGAGCAGTTCTTC

j_call: TRBJ1-5
clone_size: few
v_call: TRBV7-3
d_call: -
cdr3_aa: CASSLYPGSQPQHF
cdr3_nt: TGTGCCAGCAGCTTATACCCCGGCAGTCAGCCCCAGCATTTT

j_call: TRBJ2-5
clone_size: -
v_call: TRBV5-1
d_call: TRBD2
cdr3_aa: CASSTARTGGQETQYF
cdr3_nt: TGCGCCAGCAGCACCGCCCGGACGGGGGGGCAAGAGACCCAGTACTTC

j_call: TRBJ1-4
clone_size: few
v_call: TRBV12-3/TRBV12-4
d_call: -
cdr3_aa: CASRIGGSNEKLFF
cdr3_nt: TGTGCCAGCAGGATCGGGGGCTCTAATGAAAAACTGTTTTTT

j_call: TRBJ2-1
clone_size: few
v_call: TRBV9
d_call: TRBD2
cdr3_aa: CASSPFSSGGALREQFF
cdr3_nt: TGTGCCAGCAGCCCATTCTCTAGCGGGGGGGCGCTTAGGGAGCAGTTCTTC

j_call: TRBJ2-1
clone_size: -
v_call: TRBV2
d_call: TRBD1
cdr3_aa: CASSEGAGGAGNEQFF
cdr3_nt: TGTGCCAGCAGTGAGGGGGCAGGGGGCGCTGGAAATGAGCAGTTCTTC

j_call: TRBJ2-3
clone_size: -
v_call: TRBV5-1
d_call: -
cdr3_aa: CASTLNTPDIASTDTQYF
cdr3_nt: TGCGCCAGCACCCTTAATACCCCGGACATCGCTAGCACAGATACGCAGTATTTT

j_call: TRBJ2-3
clone_size: few
v_call: TRBV20-1
d_call: TRBD2
cdr3_aa: CSASGGAVGADTQYF
cdr3_nt: TGCAGTGCTAGCGGGGGGGCCGTCGGAGCAGATACGCAGTATTTT

j_call: TRBJ2-2
clone_size: few
v_call: TRBV29-1
d_call: TRBD1
cdr3_aa: CSVDGTGVTGELFF
cdr3_nt: TGCAGCGTTGACGGGACAGGGGTAACCGGGGAGCTGTTTTTT

j_call: TRBJ1-1
clone_size: -
v_call: TRBV4-2
d_call: -
cdr3_aa: CASSQGGTGDTEAFF
cdr3_nt: TGTGCCAGCAGCCAAGGGGGAACCGGGGACACTGAAGCTTTCTTT

j_call: TRBJ1-5
clone_size: -
v_call: TRBV27
d_call: -
cdr3_aa: CASSLVGDYSNQPQHF
cdr3_nt: TGTGCCAGCAGTTTAGTTGGGGATTATAGCAATCAGCCCCAGCATTTT

j_call: TRBJ1-2
clone_size: once
v_call: TRBV4-1
d_call: TRBD1
cdr3_aa: CASSQDPQGAQNYGYTF
cdr3_nt: TGCGCCAGCAGCCAAGATCCACAGGGGGCGCAAAACTATGGCTACACCTTC

j_call: TRBJ1-2
clone_size: -
v_call: TRBV3-1
d_call: -
cdr3_aa: CASSQDGVGNYGYTF
cdr3_nt: TGTGCCAGCAGCCAAGATGGGGTGGGAAACTATGGCTACACCTTC

j_call: TRBJ2-7
clone_size: few
v_call: TRBV5-6
d_call: TRBD1
cdr3_aa: CASSRDRGVEQYF
cdr3_nt: TGTGCCAGCAGCAGGGACAGGGGGGTCGAGCAGTACTTC

j_call: TRBJ1-2
clone_size: many
v_call: TRBV20-1
d_call: TRBD1
cdr3_aa: CSASPRGEGVYGYTF
cdr3_nt: TGCAGTGCTAGTCCCAGGGGGGAAGGTGTCTATGGCTACACCTTC

j_call: TRBJ2-7
clone_size: few
v_call: TRBV29-1
d_call: TRBD2
cdr3_aa: CSVEDQEAGNEQYF
cdr3_nt: TGCAGCGTTGAAGATCAGGAAGCGGGGAACGAGCAGTACTTC

j_call: TRBJ2-2
clone_size: -
v_call: TRBV5-1
d_call: -
cdr3_aa: CASTLEGAGELFF
cdr3_nt: TGCGCCAGCACCCTGGAGGGGGCGGGGGAGCTGTTTTTT

j_call: TRBJ2-1
clone_size: many
v_call: TRBV5-1
d_call: -
cdr3_aa: CASSLGGPNYYNEQFF
cdr3_nt: TGCGCCAGCAGCTTGGGGGGACCCAATTACTACAATGAGCAGTTCTTC

j_call: TRBJ2-7
clone_size: -
v_call: TRBV6-5
d_call: TRBD1
cdr3_aa: CASSYSSLPGQDPYEQYF
cdr3_nt: TGTGCCAGCAGTTACTCCTCACTCCCGGGACAGGACCCCTACGAGCAGTACTTC

j_call: TRBJ2-5
clone_size: -
v_call: TRBV6-5
d_call: -
cdr3_aa: CASSSPWGGHNSRETQYF
cdr3_nt: TGTGCCAGCAGTTCCCCGTGGGGGGGCCATAATTCGAGAGAGACCCAGTACTTC

j_call: TRBJ1-6
clone_size: few
v_call: TRBV2
d_call: -
cdr3_aa: CASRSRGSNSPLHF
cdr3_nt: TGTGCCAGCAGGTCCCGGGGCAGCAATTCACCCCTCCACTTT

j_call: TRBJ2-3
clone_size: -
v_call: TRBV21-1
d_call: -
cdr3_aa: CASSKGRRLAITDTQYF
cdr3_nt: TGTGCCAGCAGCAAAGGTCGAAGGCTAGCGATCACAGATACGCAGTATTTT

j_call: TRBJ2-1
clone_size: many
v_call: TRBV27
d_call: -
cdr3_aa: CASSLGRNPYNEQFF
cdr3_nt: TGTGCCAGCAGTTTGGGGAGGAACCCCTACAATGAGCAGTTCTTC

j_call: TRBJ2-4
clone_size: -
v_call: TRBV12-3/TRBV12-4
d_call: -
cdr3_aa: CASSSAGTTAGLQYF
cdr3_nt: TGTGCCAGCAGTTCTGCCGGGACGACGGCGGGGCTTCAGTACTTC

j_call: TRBJ1-1
clone_size: few
v_call: TRBV5-1
d_call: TRBD1
cdr3_aa: CASSLTGGGTEAFF
cdr3_nt: TGCGCCAGCAGCTTGACAGGGGGTGGAACTGAAGCTTTCTTT

j_call: TRBJ2-4
clone_size: few
v_call: TRBV7-8
d_call: -
cdr3_aa: CASSSYRVELAKNIQYF
cdr3_nt: TGTGCCAGCAGCTCCTACAGGGTCGAGTTGGCCAAAAACATTCAGTACTTC

j_call: TRBJ2-1
clone_size: few
v_call: TRBV19
d_call: -
cdr3_aa: CASSTRGGQQFF
cdr3_nt: TGTGCCAGTAGTACCAGGGGGGGGCAGCAGTTCTTC

j_call: TRBJ2-7
clone_size: -
v_call: TRBV5-1
d_call: -
cdr3_aa: CASSLNLRQASYEKYF
cdr3_nt: TGCGCCAGCAGCTTGAATTTGAGACAGGCCTCCTACGAGAAGTACTTC

j_call: TRBJ2-4
clone_size: -
v_call: TRBV9
d_call: -
cdr3_aa: CASSPSAYGLVKNIQYF
cdr3_nt: TGTGCCAGCAGCCCATCGGCCTACGGTTTGGTCAAAAACATTCAGTACTTC

j_call: TRBJ2-1
clone_size: -
v_call: TRBV20-1
d_call: -
cdr3_aa: CSARDVSGSYNEQFF
cdr3_nt: TGCAGTGCTAGAGATGTGAGCGGTTCCTACAATGAGCAGTTCTTC

j_call: TRBJ2-7
clone_size: few
v_call: TRBV5-7
d_call: -
cdr3_aa: CASSLVLAENCYEQYF
cdr3_nt: TGTGCCAGCAGCTTGGTGTTGGCAGAAAACTGCTACGAGCAGTACTTC

j_call: TRBJ2-3
clone_size: many
v_call: TRBV4-2
d_call: -
cdr3_aa: CASSQARLGAGRSDTQYF
cdr3_nt: TGTGCCAGCAGCCAAGCCCGTCTCGGGGCGGGGAGATCAGATACGCAGTATTTT

j_call: TRBJ1-2
clone_size: -
v_call: TRBV18
d_call: -
cdr3_aa: CASSDSWESYGYTF
cdr3_nt: TGTGCCAGCTCAGACTCGTGGGAAAGCTATGGCTACACCTTC

j_call: TRBJ1-6
clone_size: -
v_call: TRBV7-9
d_call: -
cdr3_aa: CASSQQGNSPLHF
cdr3_nt: TGTGCCAGCAGTCAACAGGGTAATTCACCCCTCCACTTT

j_call: TRBJ2-5
clone_size: -
v_call: TRBV9
d_call: -
cdr3_aa: CASSVAEETQYF
cdr3_nt: TGTGCCAGCAGCGTAGCAGAGGAGACCCAGTACTTC

j_call: TRBJ1-2
clone_size: many
v_call: TRBV12-3/TRBV12-4
d_call: -
cdr3_aa: CASSLTGYGYTF
cdr3_nt: TGTGCCAGCAGTTTAACGGGCTATGGCTACACCTTC

j_call: TRBJ2-1
clone_size: -
v_call: TRBV10-3
d_call: -
cdr3_aa: CATIESSYNEQFF
cdr3_nt: TGTGCCACAATCGAAAGCTCCTACAATGAGCAGTTCTTC

j_call: TRBJ2-4
clone_size: -
v_call: TRBV15
d_call: TRBD1
cdr3_aa: CATSREWTGVGNIQYF
cdr3_nt: TGTGCCACCAGCAGAGAATGGACAGGGGTTGGGAACATTCAGTACTTC

j_call: TRBJ2-3
clone_size: -
v_call: TRBV20-1
d_call: TRBD2
cdr3_aa: CSASFGLAGSTDTQYF
cdr3_nt: TGCAGTGCTAGTTTCGGCCTAGCGGGGAGCACAGATACGCAGTATTTT

j_call: TRBJ1-3
clone_size: few
v_call: TRBV7-9
d_call: TRBD1
cdr3_aa: CASSFEDRAIGNTIYF
cdr3_nt: TGTGCCAGCAGCTTCGAGGACAGGGCGATTGGAAACACCATATATTTT

j_call: TRBJ2-7
clone_size: few
v_call: TRBV5-1
d_call: TRBD2
cdr3_aa: CASSPRTSGGIYEQYF
cdr3_nt: TGCGCCAGCAGCCCTCGGACTAGCGGGGGGATCTACGAGCAGTACTTC

j_call: TRBJ2-2
clone_size: many
v_call: TRBV12-3/TRBV12-4
d_call: -
cdr3_aa: CASSLDPPSNTGELFF
cdr3_nt: TGTGCCAGCAGTTTAGACCCACCTAGTAACACCGGGGAGCTGTTTTTT

j_call: TRBJ2-1
clone_size: few
v_call: TRBV18
d_call: -
cdr3_aa: CASSPVRDRYNEQFF
cdr3_nt: TGTGCCAGCTCACCAGTAAGGGACCGGTACAATGAGCAGTTCTTC

j_call: TRBJ2-2
clone_size: -
v_call: TRBV29-1
d_call: TRBD1
cdr3_aa: CSVERTGAGELFF
cdr3_nt: TGCAGCGTTGAACGGACAGGGGCCGGGGAGCTGTTTTTT

j_call: TRBJ2-1
clone_size: -
v_call: TRBV10-3
d_call: TRBD1
cdr3_aa: CAISFDRGASYNEQFF
cdr3_nt: TGTGCCATCAGTTTCGACAGGGGGGCGTCCTACAATGAGCAGTTCTTC

j_call: TRBJ1-1
clone_size: few
v_call: TRBV5-1
d_call: -
cdr3_aa: CASSLEVWTEAFF
cdr3_nt: TGCGCCAGCAGCTTGGAAGTGTGGACTGAAGCTTTCTTT

j_call: TRBJ1-1
clone_size: few
v_call: TRBV18
d_call: -
cdr3_aa: CASSLLVIRDGGRFTEAFF
cdr3_nt: TGTGCCAGCTCACTGCTCGTCATCCGGGACGGGGGCCGGTTCACTGAAGCTTTCTTT

j_call: TRBJ2-7
clone_size: few
v_call: TRBV5-1
d_call: -
cdr3_aa: CASSLVPAETYEQYF
cdr3_nt: TGCGCCAGCAGCTTGGTTCCCGCAGAGACCTACGAGCAGTACTTC

j_call: TRBJ2-7
clone_size: few
v_call: TRBV29-1
d_call: TRBD1
cdr3_aa: CSGITGVHEQYF
cdr3_nt: TGCAGCGGAATTACAGGGGTCCACGAGCAGTACTTC

j_call: TRBJ2-1
clone_size: few
v_call: TRBV15
d_call: -
cdr3_aa: CATSRDLRGSYNEQFF
cdr3_nt: TGTGCCACCAGCAGAGACCTGAGGGGCTCCTACAATGAGCAGTTCTTC